The sequence of this T cell receptor beta chain was determined in a study of blood T cell repertoires in COVID-19. Study background: Collection of acute and convalescent COVID-19 samples took place in the United States, Italy and Spain. T cells, B-cell-depleted T cells, or PBMCs supplied cDNA or gDNA.

Repertoires were generated with immunoSEQ multiplex PCR, while TCRdb's copy carries only in-frame clones and drops some. This table holds fewer than 450,000 clones, roughly 88% found once. The germline V gene encodes CDR1 KGHSH and CDR2 LQKENI. Trimming removed 3 bases at V and 2 bases at J, with 14 bases between. The CDR3 spans 16 residues. The chain joins TRBV18 to TRBJ1-5; the D gene is possibly TRBD1 (6 bases). The sample taken for sequencing was peripheral blood. The origin of this receptor is a woman in her fifties or sixties with COVID-19, enrolled during active disease. CDR3 amino acids: CASSPSGAGGNQPQHF. The CDR3 DNA sequence: TGTGCCAGCTCACCTTCCGGCGCAGGGGGCAATCAGCCCCAGCATTTT.